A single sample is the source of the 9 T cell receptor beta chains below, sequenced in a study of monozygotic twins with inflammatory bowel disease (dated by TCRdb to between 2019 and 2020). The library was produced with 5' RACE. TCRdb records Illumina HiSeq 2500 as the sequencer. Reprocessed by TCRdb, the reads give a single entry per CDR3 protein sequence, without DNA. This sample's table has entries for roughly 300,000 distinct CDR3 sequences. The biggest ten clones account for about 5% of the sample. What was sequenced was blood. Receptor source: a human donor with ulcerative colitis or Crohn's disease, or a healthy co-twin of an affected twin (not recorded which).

The CDR3 region is CASSRDNSPLHF. The V call is TRBV5-1, the J call TRBJ1-6. Germline V gives CDR1 SGHRS, CDR2 YFSETQ. This CDR3 has 12 residues.

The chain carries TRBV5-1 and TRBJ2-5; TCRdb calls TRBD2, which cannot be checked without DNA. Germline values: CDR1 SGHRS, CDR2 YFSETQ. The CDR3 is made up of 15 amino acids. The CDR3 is CASSLGTSGQETQYF.

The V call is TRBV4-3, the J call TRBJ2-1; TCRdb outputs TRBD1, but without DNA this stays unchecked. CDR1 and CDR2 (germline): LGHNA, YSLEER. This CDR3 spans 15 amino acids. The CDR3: CASSLMGQAIREQFF.

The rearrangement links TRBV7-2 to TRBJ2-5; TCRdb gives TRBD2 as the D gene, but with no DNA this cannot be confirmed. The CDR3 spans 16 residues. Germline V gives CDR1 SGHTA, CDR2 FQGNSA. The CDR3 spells CASSSSPASGGETQYF.

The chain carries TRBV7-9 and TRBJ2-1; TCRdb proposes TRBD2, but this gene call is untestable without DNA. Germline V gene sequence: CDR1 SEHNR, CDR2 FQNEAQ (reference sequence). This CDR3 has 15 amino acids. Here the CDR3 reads CASSLIAGHFSEQFF.

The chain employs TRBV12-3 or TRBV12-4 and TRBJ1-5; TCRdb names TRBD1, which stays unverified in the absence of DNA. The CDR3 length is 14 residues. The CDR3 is CATQGGNSNQPQHF.

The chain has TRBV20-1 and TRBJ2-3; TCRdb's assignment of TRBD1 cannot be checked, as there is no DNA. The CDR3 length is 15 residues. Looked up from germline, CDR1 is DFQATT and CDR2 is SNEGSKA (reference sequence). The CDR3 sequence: CSASQGGFSTDTQYF.

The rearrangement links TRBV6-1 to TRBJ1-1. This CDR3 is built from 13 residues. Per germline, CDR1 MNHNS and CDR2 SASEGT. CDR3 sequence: CASKTTVNTEAFF.

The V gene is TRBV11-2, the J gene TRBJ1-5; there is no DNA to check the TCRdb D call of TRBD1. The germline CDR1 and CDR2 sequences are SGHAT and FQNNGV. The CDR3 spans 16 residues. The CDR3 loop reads CASSLNQGLSNQPQHF.